The subject of this entry is one T cell receptor beta chain. This sample is part of a study of blood T cell repertoires in COVID-19. Study background: Spain, Italy and the United States supplied samples that represented acute and convalescent COVID-19. Nucleic acid was either cDNA or gDNA, and it came from T cells, B-cell-depleted T cells, or PBMCs.

Deletions cut 2 bases from V and 2 bases from J, with 10 bases between. Per the germline V gene, CDR1 is LNHNV and CDR2 is YYDKDF (reference sequence). CDR3 length: 14 residues. Original handling: The assay estimated nucleated cells by amplifying reference gene primers. Repertoires were generated with immunoSEQ multiplex PCR, while TCRdb's copy carries only in-frame clones and drops some. The D gene and trimming were derived from the DNA, and the V and J assignments and clone size from that table. This table has 95,000 to 150,000 clones, 86% appearing once. The sequence came from a man aged 35-49 years with acute or convalescent COVID-19. The sample comprised peripheral blood. The V and J genes are TRBV15 and TRBJ2-7; D perhaps matches TRBD2 (6 bases). The CDR3 loop is CATSRPLAAYEQYF. The CDR3 DNA reads as TGTGCCACCAGCAGACCACTAGCTGCCTACGAGCAGTACTTC. The full variable domain, with the rest looked up from reference TRBV15 and TRBJ2-7, is DAMVIQNPRYQVTQFGKPVTLSCSQTLNHNVMYWYQQKSSQAPKLLFHYYDKDFNNEADTPDNFQSRRPNTSFCFLDIRSPGLGDTAMYLCATSRPLAAYEQYFGPGTRLTVT.